This T cell receptor (beta chain) came from a study of identical twins. MiXCR, applied by TCRdb to the 5' RACE reads, yields one record per CDR3 protein. Altogether hundreds of thousands of distinct CDR3 sequences are present, roughly 7% being singletons, with the ten largest covering around 3.4%. Deletions cut 3 bases from V and 5 bases from J, with 16 bases between. CDR1 MDHEN and CDR2 SYDVKM come from the germline V gene. The CDR3 runs 15 residues. Comments on this clonotype: Its antigen is unidentified.

Findings of the study overall: Out-of-frame alpha sequences shared between twins exhibited an excess of low generation probability.

The data were also submitted as part of a second study, on yellow fever vaccine responses in identical twins. That work contributes: In identical twins, vaccine T cell responses appeared partly shared and partly individual.

This chain connects TRBV28 to TRBJ1-1; D is unclear. The source is a woman aged 18 to 35 in good health. Input material: memory (CD45RO+) T cells sorted from blood. CDR3 protein: CASSLSPRTGTEAFF. DNA for the CDR3: TGTGCCAGCAGTTTGTCCCCTCGTACGGGTACTGAAGCTTTCTTT.